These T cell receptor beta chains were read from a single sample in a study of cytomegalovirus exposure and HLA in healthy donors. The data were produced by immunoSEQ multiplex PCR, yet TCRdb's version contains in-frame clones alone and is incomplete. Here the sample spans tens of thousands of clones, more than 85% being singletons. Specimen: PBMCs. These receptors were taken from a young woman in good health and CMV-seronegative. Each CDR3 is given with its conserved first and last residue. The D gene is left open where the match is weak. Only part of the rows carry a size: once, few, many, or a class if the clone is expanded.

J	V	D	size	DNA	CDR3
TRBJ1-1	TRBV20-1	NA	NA	TGCAGTGCAAACAGTGAAGCTTTCTTT	CSANSEAFF
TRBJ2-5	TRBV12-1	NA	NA	TGTGCCAGCGCACACGGGGAGACCCAGTACTTC	CASAHGETQYF
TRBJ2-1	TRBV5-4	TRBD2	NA	TGTGCCAGCAGCTCACCGGGACTACCGAAACCCTCCTACAATGAGCAGTTCTTC	CASSSPGLPKPSYNEQFF
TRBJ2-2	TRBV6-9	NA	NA	TGTGCCAGCAGATGTGCGGGGGCGGACACCGGGGAGCTGTTTTTT	CASRCAGADTGELFF
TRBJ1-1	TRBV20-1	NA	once	TGCAGTGCTGAGGGGGACACTGAAGCTTTCTTT	CSAEGDTEAFF
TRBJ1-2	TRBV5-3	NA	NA	TGTGCCAGAAGCTTGGTTTTTTCCAATCCCCACTATGGCTACACCTTC	CARSLVFSNPHYGYTF
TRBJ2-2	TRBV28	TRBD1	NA	TGTGCCAGCACCCGGGACAGAACGAACACCGGGGAGCTGTTTTTT	CASTRDRTNTGELFF
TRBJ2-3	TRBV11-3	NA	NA	TGTGCCAGCAGCTTGGGTGGGAGCTCAGATACGCAGTATTTT	CASSLGGSSDTQYF
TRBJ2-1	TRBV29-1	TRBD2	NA	TGCAGCGTTGAAGACACTAGCGGGCCGGACAATGAGCAGTTCTTC	CSVEDTSGPDNEQFF
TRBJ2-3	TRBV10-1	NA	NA	TGCGCCAGCAGTGCGGCAGGAGGTTTAACGCAGTATTTT	CASSAAGGLTQYF
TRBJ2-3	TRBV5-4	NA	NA	TGTGCCAGCAGCTTGGCGGGATTTACTAGCACAGATACGCAGTATTTT	CASSLAGFTSTDTQYF
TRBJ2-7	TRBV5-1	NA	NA	TGCGCCAGCACCCCCGGGGTACGCTCCTACGAGCAGTACTTC	CASTPGVRSYEQYF
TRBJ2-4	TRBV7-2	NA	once	TGTGCCAGCAGCTCCCAGGGGGGTGACATTCAGTACTTC	CASSSQGGDIQYF
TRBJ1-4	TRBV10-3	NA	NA	TGTGCCATCAGTGAGACAGGGTTGGGTGAAAAACTGTTTTTT	CAISETGLGEKLFF
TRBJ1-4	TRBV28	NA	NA	TGTGCCAGCAGAACGACAGAGGACCCAACTAATGAAAAACTGTTTTTT	CASRTTEDPTNEKLFF
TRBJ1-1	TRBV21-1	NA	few	TGTGCCAGCAGCTCAGAACAGCCGAACACTGAAGCTTTCTTT	CASSSEQPNTEAFF
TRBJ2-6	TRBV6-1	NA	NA	TGTGCCAGCAGTGAAAAGCTCTCTGGGGCCAACGTCCTGACTTTC	CASSEKLSGANVLTF
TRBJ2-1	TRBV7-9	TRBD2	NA	TGTTCCAGCAGCCATCCTCGGGCGGGAGGGGTCTACAATGAGCAGTTCTTC	CSSSHPRAGGVYNEQFF
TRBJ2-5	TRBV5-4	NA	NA	TGTGCCAGCAGCTTCCGAGGCCCAGAGACCCAGTACTTC	CASSFRGPETQYF
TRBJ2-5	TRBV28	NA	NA	TGTGCCAGCAGCATTAGGGGTCGCAGGATGAACCCTAATGCCCAAGAGACCCAGTACTTC	CASSIRGRRMNPNAQETQYF
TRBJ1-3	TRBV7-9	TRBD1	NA	TGTGCCAGCAGCATTAGGGACAGGGGGCATGGAAACACCATATATTTT	CASSIRDRGHGNTIYF
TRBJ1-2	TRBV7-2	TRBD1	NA	TGTGCCAGCAGCCCCTCCGGACAGGGGGCGAAAGGCTACACCTTC	CASSPSGQGAKGYTF
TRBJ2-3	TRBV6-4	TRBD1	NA	TGTGCCAGCAGTATGAACAGGGGAGCAGATACGCAGTATTTT	CASSMNRGADTQYF
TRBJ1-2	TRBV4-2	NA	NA	TGTGCCAGCAGCCAAGATACCGTTGTAGTCGCGTTAAACTATGGCTACACCTTC	CASSQDTVVVALNYGYTF
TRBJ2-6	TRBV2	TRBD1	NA	TGTGCCAGCAGTTTACAGGGGACCTTCTCCTCTGGGGCCAACGTCCTGACTTTC	CASSLQGTFSSGANVLTF
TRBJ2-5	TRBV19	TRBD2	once	TGTGCCAGTAGTACAGAACGGGGGGGCGGAGGGGAGACCCAGTACTTC	CASSTERGGGGETQYF
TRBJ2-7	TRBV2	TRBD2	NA	TGTGCCAGCGATGCCCAGACTAGCGGGAGGGCCTCCTACGAGCAGTACTTC	CASDAQTSGRASYEQYF
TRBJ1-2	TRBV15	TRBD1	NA	TGTGCCACCAGCAGAGCGGTTTGGGAGTGGGGACAGGATAATGGCTACACCTTC	CATSRAVWEWGQDNGYTF
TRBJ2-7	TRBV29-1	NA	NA	TGCAGCGTGAGCCGGGAAATCTCCTACGAGCAGTACTTC	CSVSREISYEQYF
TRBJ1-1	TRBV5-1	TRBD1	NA	TGCGCCAGCAGCTTGGGATTAGGGACAGGGTGGACTGAAGCTTTCTTT	CASSLGLGTGWTEAFF
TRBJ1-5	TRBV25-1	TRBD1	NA	TGTGCCAGCAGGGGAACAGGGGCGTACAATCAGCCCCAGCATTTT	CASRGTGAYNQPQHF
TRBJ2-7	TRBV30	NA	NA	TGTGCCTGGAGAAATTTGGCGGAGCGGCAGTACTTC	CAWRNLAERQYF
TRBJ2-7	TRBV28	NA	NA	TGTGCCAGCAGTTCGTTCGACAGATTTTACGAGCAGTACTTC	CASSSFDRFYEQYF
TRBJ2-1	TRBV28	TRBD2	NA	TGTGTGTCCGGGACTAGCGGGATCAATGAGCAGTTCTTC	CVSGTSGINEQFF
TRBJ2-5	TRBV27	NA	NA	TGTGCCAGCAGCACTGCGGGGTGGTGGGAAGAGACCCAGTACTTC	CASSTAGWWEETQYF
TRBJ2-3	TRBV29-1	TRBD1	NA	TGCAGCGTTAAAAGGACAGGGGGCGACACAGATACGCAGTATTTT	CSVKRTGGDTDTQYF
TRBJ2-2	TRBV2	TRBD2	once	TGTGCCAGCAATCTAGCGGGAGGGCGACTGCGCACCGGGGAGCTGTTTTTT	CASNLAGGRLRTGELFF
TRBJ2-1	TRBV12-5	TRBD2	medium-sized	TGTGCTAGTGGTCCCGAGGGACTAGCGCGCTACAATGAGCAGTTCTTC	CASGPEGLARYNEQFF
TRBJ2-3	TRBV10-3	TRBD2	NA	TGTGCCATCAGTGGTTATAGCGGGAGGGCCGAACATACGCAGTATTTT	CAISGYSGRAEHTQYF
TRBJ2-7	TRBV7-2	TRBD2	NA	TGTGCCAGCAGCCGGGGAGGGGTGAGCTACGAGCAGTACTTC	CASSRGGVSYEQYF
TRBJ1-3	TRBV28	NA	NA	TGTGCCAGCAGTTCCGGGTTCGGAAACACCATATATTTT	CASSSGFGNTIYF
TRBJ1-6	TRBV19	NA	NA	TGTGCCAGTAGTCCTCGCGAGGGCGGCAATTCACCCCTCCACTTT	CASSPREGGNSPLHF